This T cell receptor (beta chain) was captured in a study of cytomegalovirus exposure and HLA in healthy donors. Primers: 60 Vbeta forward and 13 Jbeta reverse. The assay was immunoSEQ multiplex PCR, and TCRdb's table has in-frame clones only and misses some. There are 110,000 to 150,000 clones in the sample; about 64% occur only once, and about 4.5% lies in the top ten. Notes on the study in general: Later analysis showed TCR association rates varying by HLA locus, highest for DRB1 and lowest for HLA-C. The authors enumerated over 150 TCR beta chains as linked to cytomegalovirus.

Remarks on this clone: Its target is not known.

The CDR3 consists of 15 residues. Germline-derived CDR1 and CDR2 are KGHSH and LQKENI. V was trimmed by 6 bases and J by 9 bases, leaving 21 bases between them. The sequencing sample was made of PBMCs. The chain couples TRBV18 to TRBJ1-5; TRBD1 is a possible D gene (5 bases). The receptor was derived from a man aged 55-75 years in good health and CMV-seronegative. As DNA, the CDR3 is TGTGCCAGCTCGCTCAGGGTTGTCTGGATGGGGCCCCAGCATTTT. This codes for CASSLRVVWMGPQHF.